This T cell receptor (beta chain) came from a study of T-cell memory formation after mild COVID-19. Across the study: TCR clusters were mostly confined to one donor each.

Findings of the study overall: Largely, contracting CD4+ clones fell within CM and EM, and contracting CD8+ clones within EMRA. Cross-reactive memory seemingly joined, as some responding clones were found in pre-infection memory.

cDNA libraries for TCR alpha and TCR beta, carrying sample barcodes and UMIs, came from 5'RACE with constant-segment primers. TCRdb re-analysed the 5' RACE reads in MiXCR, keeping a single row per CDR3 protein. Here the sample spans 180,000 or so distinct CDR3 sequences, 11% being singletons. This clonotype was detected many times. Its antigen is not identified. Trimming at V came to 5 bases and at J to 4 bases, leaving 6 bases not matched to a gene. Germline assignment: CDR1 SGHVS and CDR2 FNYEAQ. The CDR3 consists of 14 residues. The origin of this receptor is a man aged 18 to 29 who had mild COVID-19 (a few samples of this study predate the infection). Cell type and time point are not known. The V call is TRBV7-6, the J call TRBJ1-2, with 8 bases aligning to TRBD1. Sequencing was performed on PBMCs or a T cell subset sorted from them (not recorded which). CDR3 DNA sequence: TGTGCCAGCAGCCCAGCAGGGGGCGGCTATGGCTACACCTTC. It yields the protein CASSPAGGGYGYTF.